These 18 T cell receptor beta chains came from one sample sequenced in a study of regulatory T cells in long-lasting Graves disease. This sample's time point: newly diagnosed GD, antithyroid drugs for less than 3 months. Making the TCR library involved RNA that had been extracted from PBMCs. Combining iRepertoire HTBI primers with Arm-PCR of CDR3 regions, the authors built TCR beta libraries. Using its own MiXCR run on the multiplex PCR reads, TCRdb lists one record per CDR3 protein. In the table there are about 460,000 distinct CDR3 sequences, around 15% of which are singletons. These data also formed part of another study, on T cells in Graves' hyperthyroidism and ophthalmopathy.

Sample: peripheral blood mononuclear cells (PBMCs), taken at new diagnosis, from a patient treated with antithyroid drugs. The receptors come from a woman aged 45 to 65 with Graves disease.

This clonotype was found many times. This chain links TRBV3-1 with TRBJ2-3, with a weak D call TRBD2 (7 bases). The V end was cut by 6 bases, the J end by 2 bases, with 12 bases between. The length of the CDR3 is 14 residues. Germline CDR1 reads LGHDT; CDR2 reads YNNKEL (reference sequence). Written as DNA, the CDR3 is TGTGCCAGCAGGGGGGGGCTCGACACAGATACGCAGTATTTT. It codes for CASRGGLDTDTQYF.

This clonotype was counted many times. The chain combines TRBV7-8 with TRBJ2-7, with D perhaps matching TRBD2 (6 bases). There are 17 residues in the CDR3. Trimming stripped 7 bases from V and 0 bases from J, with 22 bases between. Germline V gene lookup returns CDR1 SGHVS and CDR2 FQNEAQ. CDR3 sequence (DNA): TGTGCCAGCACACCCAAAGCTGGCGGGACGAGCTCCTACGAGCAGTACTTC. It specifies CASTPKAGGTSSYEQYF.

The rearrangement links TRBV9 to TRBJ2-3, with 9 bases identical to TRBD2. With 4 bases clipped from V and 4 bases from J, the junction kept 10 bases outside the gene matches. The CDR3 spans 16 residues. Germline CDR1 SGDLS, CDR2 YYNGEE. CDR3 loop: CASSLRAGGVPDTQYF. The CDR3 bases are TGTGCCAGCAGCCTTAGAGCGGGAGGAGTCCCAGATACGCAGTATTTT.

This clonotype showed up many times. The chain recombines TRBV5-1 with TRBJ2-1; tentative D call: TRBD1 (6 bases). V gave up 0 bases and J gave up 0 bases, with 10 bases separating them. CDR1 is SGHRS and CDR2 is YFSETQ in the germline V gene. This CDR3 region has 16 residues. CDR3 in DNA: TGCGCCAGCAGCTTGGTGGCAGGGGCCTCCTACAATGAGCAGTTCTTC. Its translation: CASSLVAGASYNEQFF.

This clonotype was detected a few times. The rearrangement joins TRBV5-6 to TRBJ2-3; 9 bases agree with TRBD2. Trimming at V came to 0 bases and at J to 1 base, leaving 15 bases not matched to a gene. Germline V gives CDR1 SGHDT, CDR2 YYEEEE. This CDR3 comprises 20 residues. DNA for the CDR3: TGTGCCAGCAGCTTGGCCCACCCTTTTTGGGTAGCGGGAGGCACAGATACGCAGTATTTT. This encodes CASSLAHPFWVAGGTDTQYF.

This clonotype was picked up many times. The chain joins TRBV10-3 to TRBJ2-5, with no clear D. Trimming took 10 bases from V and 0 from J, leaving 12 bases between them. Germline V gene data show CDR1 as ENHRY and CDR2 as SYGVKD. The length of the CDR3 is 13 residues. CDR3 sequence: CASRPFDQETQYF. The CDR3 DNA follows: TGTGCCAGCCGCCCGTTCGACCAAGAGACCCAGTACTTC.

This clonotype has at least ten counts. The chain couples TRBV28 to TRBJ2-7; 11 positions match TRBD2. Trimming took 3 bases from V and 2 from J; bases not matched to a gene: 3. From germline, CDR1 is MDHEN and CDR2 SYDVKM. This CDR3 has 15 amino acids. CDR3 region: CASSFPTSGTYEQYF. CDR3 in DNA: TGTGCCAGCAGTTTCCCGACTAGCGGGACCTACGAGCAGTACTTC. The entire variable domain, with the rest obtained from reference TRBV28 and TRBJ2-7, is as follows: DVKVTQSSRYLVKRTGEKVFLECVQDMDHENMFWYRQDPGLGLRLIYFSYDVKMKEKGDIPEGYSVSREKKERFSLILESASTNQTSMYLCASSFPTSGTYEQYFGPGTRLTVT.

There are many counts of this clonotype. V usage is TRBV28 and J usage is TRBJ1-1, with D hard to call. This CDR3 contains 15 residues. Germline V gene lookup returns CDR1 MDHEN and CDR2 SYDVKM. Trimming cost V 1 base and J 3 bases, with 12 bases left between them. The CDR3, as DNA: TGTGCCAGCAGTTTATATAGGGCTGCGGACACTGAAGCTTTCTTT. It is translated as CASSLYRAADTEAFF.

This clonotype was seen at least ten times. J is TRBJ1-1 and V is TRBV12-3 or TRBV12-4; possibly TRBD1 for D (5 bases). The V end lost 3 bases, the J end lost 0 bases, and 17 bases lay between the germline ends. The CDR3 length is 17 residues. The CDR3, as DNA: TGTGCCAGCAGTTTCTACTCGGACGGGACCATGAACACTGAAGCTTTCTTT. It yields the protein CASSFYSDGTMNTEAFF.

Points on this clonotype: Germline is not matched at one junction end, which may reflect a read error. The gene calls are TRBV6-5 and TRBJ2-1, with 8 nucleotides matching TRBD2. The CDR3 extends over 22 amino acids. Per the germline V gene, CDR1 is MNHEY and CDR2 is SVGAGI. CDR3 bases: TGTGCCGGCAGTTACTCCCCTTTTAGGAGCGGGAGTAATTCGGGCTCCTACAATGAGCAGTTCTTC. It encodes CAGSYSPFRSGSNSGSYNEQFF.

This clonotype was seen repeatedly, ten times or more. The rearrangement links TRBV7-8 to TRBJ2-3; TRBD1 agrees at 7 bases. The junction had 12 bases not matched to a gene; V was cut back by 2 bases and J by 4 bases. Germline loops: CDR1 SGHVS, CDR2 FQNEAQ. The CDR3 spans 17 residues. CDR3 DNA sequence: TGTGCCAGCAGCTTAACAAGAGCGACAGGGTGGGCAGATACGCAGTATTTT. Protein: CASSLTRATGWADTQYF. Full variable domain (outside the CDR3, taken from reference TRBV7-8 and TRBJ2-3): GAGVSQSPRYKVAKRGQDVALRCDPISGHVSLFWYQQALGQGPEFLTYFQNEAQLDKSGLPSDRFFAERPEGSVSTLKIQRTQQEDSAVYLCASSLTRATGWADTQYFGPGTRLTVL.

This clonotype appeared many times. This sequence joins TRBV10-3 and TRBJ1-4, with D uncertain. The CDR3 is made up of 15 amino acids. Looked up from germline, CDR1 is ENHRY and CDR2 is SYGVKD. Trimming removed 0 bases from V and 8 bases from J, with 13 bases in between. The chain's CDR3 is CAISESNGSREKLFF. CDR3 sequence (DNA): TGTGCCATCAGTGAGTCGAATGGGTCAAGGGAAAAACTGTTTTTT.

This clonotype was counted only a few times. This sequence joins TRBV18 and TRBJ2-1; no clear D gene. Germline values: CDR1 KGHSH, CDR2 LQKENI. V gave up 1 base and J gave up 5 bases, with 9 bases separating them. This CDR3 has 14 residues. CDR3 coding DNA: TGTGCCAGCTCACCACAGGAAAGGGACAATGAGCAGTTCTTC. Encoded protein: CASSPQERDNEQFF. The full variable domain, completed using reference TRBV18 and TRBJ2-1, is NAGVMQNPRHLVRRRGQEARLRCSPMKGHSHVYWYRQLPEEGLKFMVYLQKENIIDESGMPKERFSAEFPKEGPSILRIQQVVRGDSAAYFCASSPQERDNEQFFGPGTRLTVL.

This clonotype was counted at least ten times. Written as DNA, the CDR3 is TGTGCCAGCAGAAGACTCGGCACTGAAGCTTTCTTT. This codes for CASRRLGTEAFF. V is TRBV27 and J is TRBJ1-1; the D is unclear. The length of the CDR3 is 12 residues. Trimming took off 6 bases at V and 4 bases at J, with 9 bases between the two ends. CDR1 is MNHEY, CDR2 SMNVEV, per germline (reference sequence).

This clonotype was counted at least ten times. The rearrangement joins TRBV28 to TRBJ2-1, with 8 bases matching TRBD1. V lost 6 bases, J lost 9 bases, and 22 bases stayed unmatched. The CDR3 spans 18 residues. Germline values: CDR1 MDHEN, CDR2 SYDVKM. The CDR3 DNA follows: TGTGCCAGCAGACTTCAGGGGGCCTATGCTAACGATGTTTCTGAGCAGTTCTTC. Translated: CASRLQGAYANDVSEQFF.

The chain couples TRBV12-3 or TRBV12-4 to TRBJ2-7; a possible D gene is TRBD1 (6 bases). The V and J ends lost 5 bases and 4 bases respectively, with 12 bases between them. The CDR3 spans 13 residues. The CDR3 nucleotides are TGTGCCAGCAGTATTACAGGGTTGTACGAGCAGTACTTC. This codes for CASSITGLYEQYF.

The J gene is TRBJ1-1, the V gene TRBV6-1, with D perhaps TRBD1 (6 bases). CDR3 length: 18 residues. Per germline, CDR1 MNHNS and CDR2 SASEGT. Trimming took off 5 bases at V and 3 bases at J, with 25 bases between the two ends. The DNA for the CDR3 is TGTGCCAGCAGTCGTTTCGAGATACTTGGGGGCGTAGACACTGAAGCTTTCTTT. This sequence encodes CASSRFEILGGVDTEAFF.

This clonotype came up many times. V usage is TRBV28 and J usage is TRBJ2-2, with 11 bases lining up with TRBD2. Germline V CDR1 and CDR2: MDHEN, SYDVKM. The CDR3 totals 17 residues. V lost 3 bases to trimming and J lost 3 bases; unmatched junction nucleotides: 6. DNA of the CDR3: TGTGCCAGCAGTTTGCCTACTAGCGGGAGCGACACCGGGGAGCTGTTTTTT. This gives the protein CASSLPTSGSDTGELFF. Looking up the rest from reference TRBV28 and TRBJ2-2 gives the full variable domain: DVKVTQSSRYLVKRTGEKVFLECVQDMDHENMFWYRQDPGLGLRLIYFSYDVKMKEKGDIPEGYSVSREKKERFSLILESASTNQTSMYLCASSLPTSGSDTGELFFGEGSRLTVL.